The source of this TCR beta chain is a study of blood T cell repertoires in COVID-19. TCRdb's table, derived via immunoSEQ multiplex PCR, lists solely in-frame clones and lacks some. Of roughly 160,000 clones in the sample, around 87% were seen once. This TCR came from a woman between 70 and 85 years old with COVID-19, enrolled during active disease. Sequencing was done on a sample of peripheral blood.

This CDR3 is CAWTGQLNTEAFF. The CDR3 DNA is TGTGCCTGGACCGGACAGCTGAACACTGAAGCTTTCTTT. The chain has TRBV30 and TRBJ1-1; possible D gene TRBD1, 6 bases. There are 13 residues in the CDR3. From germline, CDR1 is GTSNPN and CDR2 SVGIG (reference sequence). Trimming took off 4 bases at V and 0 bases at J, with 9 bases between the two ends.